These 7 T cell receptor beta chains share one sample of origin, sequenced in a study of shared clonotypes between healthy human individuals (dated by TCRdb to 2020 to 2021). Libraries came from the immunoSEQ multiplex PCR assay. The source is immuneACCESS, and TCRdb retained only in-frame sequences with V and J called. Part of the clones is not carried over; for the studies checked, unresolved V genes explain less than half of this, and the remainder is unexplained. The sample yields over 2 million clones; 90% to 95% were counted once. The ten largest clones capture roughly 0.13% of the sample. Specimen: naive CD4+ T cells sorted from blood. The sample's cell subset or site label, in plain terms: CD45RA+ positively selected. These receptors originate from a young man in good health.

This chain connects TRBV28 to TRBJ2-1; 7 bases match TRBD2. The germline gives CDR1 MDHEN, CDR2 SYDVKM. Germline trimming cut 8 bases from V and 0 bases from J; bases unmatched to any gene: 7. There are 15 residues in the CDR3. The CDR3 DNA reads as TGTGCCAGCTTATCGGGCGGGAGCTCCTACAATGAGCAGTTCTTC. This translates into CASLSGGSSYNEQFF.

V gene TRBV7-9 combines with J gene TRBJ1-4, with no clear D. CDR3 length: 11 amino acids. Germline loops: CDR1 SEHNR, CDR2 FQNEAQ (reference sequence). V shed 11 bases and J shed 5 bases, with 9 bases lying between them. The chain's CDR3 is CASQGNEKLFF. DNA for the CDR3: TGTGCCTCACAAGGAAATGAAAAACTGTTTTTT.

CDR3 amino acids: CASSYSDRNTGELFF. CDR3 nucleotides: TGTGCCAGCAGTTACTCTGACAGGAACACCGGGGAGCTGTTTTTT. The chain has TRBV6-5 and TRBJ2-2; possible D gene TRBD1, 5 bases. Germline V CDR1 and CDR2: MNHEY, SVGAGI. The CDR3 is made up of 15 amino acids. The V and J ends lost 0 bases and 1 base respectively, with 6 bases between them.

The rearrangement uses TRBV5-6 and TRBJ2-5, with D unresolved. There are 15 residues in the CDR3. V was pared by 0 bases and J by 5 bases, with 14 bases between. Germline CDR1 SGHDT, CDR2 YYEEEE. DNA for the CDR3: TGTGCCAGCAGCTTGGCCACGGGTTGGTCGGAGACCCAGTACTTC. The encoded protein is CASSLATGWSETQYF.

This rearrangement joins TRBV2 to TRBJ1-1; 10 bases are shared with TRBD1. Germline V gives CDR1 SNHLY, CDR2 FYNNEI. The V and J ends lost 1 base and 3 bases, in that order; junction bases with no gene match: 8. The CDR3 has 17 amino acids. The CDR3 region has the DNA TGTGCCAGCAGTGAAGGGACAGGGGGTATCGTGGACACTGAAGCTTTCTTT. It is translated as CASSEGTGGIVDTEAFF. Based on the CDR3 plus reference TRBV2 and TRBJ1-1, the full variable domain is EPEVTQTPSHQVTQMGQEVILRCVPISNHLYFYWYRQILGQKVEFLVSFYNNEISEKSEIFDDQFSVERPDGSNFTLKIRSTKLEDSAMYFCASSEGTGGIVDTEAFFGQGTRLTVV.

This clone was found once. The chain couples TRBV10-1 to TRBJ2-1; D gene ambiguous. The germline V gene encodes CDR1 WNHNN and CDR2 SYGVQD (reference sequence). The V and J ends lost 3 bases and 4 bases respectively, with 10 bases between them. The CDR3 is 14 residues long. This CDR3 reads CASSESGLYNEQFF. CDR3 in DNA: TGCGCCAGCAGTGAATCTGGTCTTTACAATGAGCAGTTCTTC.

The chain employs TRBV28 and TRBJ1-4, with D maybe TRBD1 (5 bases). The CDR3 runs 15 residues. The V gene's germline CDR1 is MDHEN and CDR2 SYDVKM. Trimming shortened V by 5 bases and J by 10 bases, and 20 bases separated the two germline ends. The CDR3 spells CASSAPTGPRVKLFF. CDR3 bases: TGTGCCAGCAGTGCTCCAACGGGACCGCGTGTAAAACTGTTTTTT.